The sequence of this T cell receptor (beta chain) was determined in a study of T cell responses to AZD1222 COVID-19 vaccine. Produced via immunoSEQ multiplex PCR; TCRdb's table is partial and in-frame only. This sample has roughly 56,000 clones, with around 85% found just once. In regard to this clone: Its antigen is currently unknown.

The V end lost 8 bases, the J end lost 3 bases, and 14 bases lay between the germline ends. CDR1 is GTSNPN, CDR2 SVGIG, per germline (reference sequence). CDR3 length equals 13 residues. The study, taken as a whole, reports: Repertoires were obtained solely post-peak T cell response.

This TCR was sampled from an adult in good health. The sample here was peripheral blood, taken on day 0 of AZD1222 vaccination. This chain joins TRBV30 and TRBJ1-5; possibly TRBD1 for D (6 bases). The CDR3 DNA follows: TGTGCCATCGAAGGGGACACCAATCAGCCCCAGCATTTT. Translated: CAIEGDTNQPQHF.